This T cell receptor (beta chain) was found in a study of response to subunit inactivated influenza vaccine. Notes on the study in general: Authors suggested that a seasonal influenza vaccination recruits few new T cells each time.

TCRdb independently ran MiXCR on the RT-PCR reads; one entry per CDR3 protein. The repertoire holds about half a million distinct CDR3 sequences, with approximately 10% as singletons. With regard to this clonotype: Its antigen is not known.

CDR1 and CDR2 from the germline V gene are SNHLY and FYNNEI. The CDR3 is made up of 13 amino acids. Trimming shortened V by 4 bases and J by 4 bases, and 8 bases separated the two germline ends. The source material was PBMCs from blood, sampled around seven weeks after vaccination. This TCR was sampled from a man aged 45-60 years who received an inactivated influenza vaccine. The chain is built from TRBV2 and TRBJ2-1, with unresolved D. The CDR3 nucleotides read TGTGCCAGCAGTGCCCAGGAATACAATGAGCAGTTCTTC. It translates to CASSAQEYNEQFF.